One sample yielded the 32 T cell receptor beta chains listed below, sequenced in a study of T cell responses to AZD1222 COVID-19 vaccine. Produced via immunoSEQ multiplex PCR; TCRdb's table is partial and in-frame only. This sample has 80,000 to 90,000 clones, with 92% found just once. Sequences were derived from peripheral blood, sampled on day 0 of AZD1222 vaccination. These receptors all come from an adult in good health.

The chain has TRBV24-1 and TRBJ2-5; D may be TRBD1 or TRBD2 (5 bases each). The CDR3 is made up of 13 amino acids. V dropped 12 bases and J dropped 2 bases, with 15 bases sitting between them. Germline-derived CDR1 and CDR2 are KGHDR and SFDVKD. CDR3 DNA: TGTGCCGCCCGGGGCCACGCACAAGAGACCCAGTACTTC. It specifies CAARGHAQETQYF.

The chain carries TRBV29-1 and TRBJ2-1; 8 nucleotides line up with TRBD2. The length of the CDR3 is 14 residues. Germline CDR1 SQVTM, CDR2 ANQGSEA. Trimming took 3 bases from V and 7 from J; bases not matched to a gene: 8. The CDR3 loop is CSVEGGSGINEQFF. The DNA for the CDR3 is TGCAGCGTTGAGGGGGGTAGCGGGATAAATGAGCAGTTCTTC.

This chain joins TRBV4-1 and TRBJ2-6; no clear D gene. The CDR3 spans 19 residues. CDR1 is MGHRA, CDR2 YSYEKL, per germline. V gave up 2 bases and J gave up 1 base, with 18 bases separating them. The CDR3 DNA follows: TGCGCCAGCAGCCAATTTACGGCGGTGGGTCAATCTGGGGCCAACGTCCTGACTTTC. This translates into CASSQFTAVGQSGANVLTF.

This chain joins TRBV6-2 or TRBV6-3 and TRBJ2-1; 8 bases line up with TRBD2. Germline V gene data show CDR1 as MNHEY and CDR2 as SVGEGT. V was clipped by 2 bases and J by 2 bases; unmatched bases: 5. CDR3 length: 16 residues. DNA for the CDR3: TGTGCCAGCAGTTACACTCCGGGACTAGCCTACAATGAGCAGTTCTTC. It encodes CASSYTPGLAYNEQFF.

The chain is built from TRBV2 and TRBJ1-1; TRBD1 is a possible D gene (6 bases). The CDR3 runs 13 residues. Germline values: CDR1 SNHLY, CDR2 FYNNEI. The V end was cut by 5 bases, the J end by 3 bases, with 10 bases between. The CDR3 bases are TGTGCCAGCAGTCGGGACACCTACACTGAAGCTTTCTTT. Protein sequence: CASSRDTYTEAFF. The full variable domain, with the rest looked up from reference TRBV2 and TRBJ1-1, is EPEVTQTPSHQVTQMGQEVILRCVPISNHLYFYWYRQILGQKVEFLVSFYNNEISEKSEIFDDQFSVERPDGSNFTLKIRSTKLEDSAMYFCASSRDTYTEAFFGQGTRLTVV.

The gene calls are TRBV27 and TRBJ2-1, with 8 bases identical to TRBD2. The V gene end was trimmed by 1 base and the J gene end by 0 bases; junction bases not matched to a gene: 5. The CDR3 runs 17 residues. Germline assignment: CDR1 MNHEY and CDR2 SMNVEV (reference sequence). Written as DNA, the CDR3 is TGTGCCAGCAGTTTATTTACTAGCGGAGTCTCCTACAATGAGCAGTTCTTC. This gives the protein CASSLFTSGVSYNEQFF.

V usage is TRBV7-2 and J usage is TRBJ1-1; no reliable D call. Deletions cut 3 bases from V and 0 bases from J, with 11 bases between. This CDR3 region has 15 residues. Germline CDR1 SGHTA, CDR2 FQGNSA. The CDR3 region is CASSFSAGMNTEAFF. The CDR3 DNA reads as TGTGCCAGCAGCTTTTCCGCAGGTATGAACACTGAAGCTTTCTTT. Based on the CDR3 plus reference TRBV7-2 and TRBJ1-1, the full variable domain is GAGVSQSPSNKVTEKGKDVELRCDPISGHTALYWYRQSLGQGLEFLIYFQGNSAPDKSGLPSDRFSAERTGGSVSTLTIQRTQQEDSAVYLCASSFSAGMNTEAFFGQGTRLTVV.

The chain couples TRBV12-5 to TRBJ1-2; D may be TRBD1 (5 bases). V was pared by 4 bases and J by 8 bases, with 23 bases between. This CDR3 has 16 residues. Germline assignment: CDR1 LGHNT and CDR2 FRNRAP. The CDR3 spells CASGSDSGTLRGGYTF. The CDR3 nucleotides read TGTGCTAGTGGTTCGGACTCCGGGACCTTGAGAGGGGGCTACACCTTC.

This clone was counted a single time. This chain links TRBV5-6 with TRBJ2-1; the match to TRBD2 covers 7 bases. The V gene's germline CDR1 is SGHDT and CDR2 YYEEEE. CDR3 length equals 16 residues. With V trimmed by 0 bases and J by 0 bases, 3 bases remained unmatched. CDR3 region: CASSLGLAVSYNEQFF. The CDR3 DNA reads TGTGCCAGCAGCTTGGGGCTAGCGGTCTCCTACAATGAGCAGTTCTTC. The full variable domain, with the rest looked up from reference TRBV5-6 and TRBJ2-1, is DAGVTQSPTHLIKTRGQQVTLRCSPKSGHDTVSWYQQALGQGPQFIFQYYEEEERQRGNFPDRFSGHQFPNYSSELNVNALLLGDSALYLCASSLGLAVSYNEQFFGPGTRLTVL.

This chain joins TRBV6-5 and TRBJ1-2; 11 bases align to TRBD1. J was trimmed by 6 bases and V by 0 bases; bases with no gene match: 6. The CDR3 sequence is 16 residues long. Germline loops: CDR1 MNHEY, CDR2 SVGAGI. Written as DNA, the CDR3 is TGTGCCAGCAGTTACTCGCGGACAGGGGGCCGGGATGGCTACACCTTC. Protein product: CASSYSRTGGRDGYTF.

V gene TRBV18 combines with J gene TRBJ1-5, with D tentatively TRBD1 (5 bases). V lost 1 base, J lost 4 bases, and 14 bases lay in between. In germline, CDR1 is KGHSH, CDR2 LQKENI. This CDR3 is built from 16 residues. CDR3 sequence: CASSPRPGLSNQPQHF. The CDR3 DNA follows: TGTGCCAGCTCACCACGACCGGGACTATCAAATCAGCCCCAGCATTTT.

The chain recombines TRBV7-3 with TRBJ2-7; D is perhaps TRBD2 (5 bases). From germline, CDR1 is SGHTA and CDR2 FQGTGA. The CDR3 has 11 residues. Trimming left V 4 bases short and J 7 bases short, with 8 bases between. DNA for the CDR3: TGTGCCAGCAGCTCCGGGGAGGAGCAGTACTTC. This gives the protein CASSSGEEQYF.

The V call is TRBV10-3, the J call TRBJ1-3; 8 nucleotides line up with TRBD1. The length of the CDR3 is 14 residues. V shed 11 bases, J shed 2 bases, and the junction held 8 bases outside the gene matches. Germline lookup yields CDR1 ENHRY and CDR2 SYGVKD. The CDR3, as DNA: TGTGCCGCTCGGACAGGGACTACTGGAAACACCATATATTTT. Translation gives CAARTGTTGNTIYF.

The chain employs TRBV28 and TRBJ1-2; the D is unclear. The CDR3 length is 15 residues. V lost 1 base, J lost 8 bases, and 17 bases lay in between. Germline lookup yields CDR1 MDHEN and CDR2 SYDVKM. CDR3 sequence: CASSLLDMGVGGYTF. The CDR3, as DNA: TGTGCCAGCAGTTTATTGGATATGGGAGTCGGGGGCTACACCTTC.

J is TRBJ2-6 and V is TRBV15, with D hard to call. Trimming pared 3 bases from V and 1 base from J, leaving 10 bases between. The germline V gene has CDR1 LNHNV and CDR2 YYDKDF (reference sequence). The length of the CDR3 is 16 residues. The CDR3 loop is CATSRGWISGANVLTF. The CDR3 DNA reads as TGTGCCACCAGCAGGGGGTGGATTTCTGGGGCCAACGTCCTGACTTTC.

This chain connects TRBV28 to TRBJ2-3; 9 bases line up with TRBD2. J gave up 2 bases and V 4 bases, and 7 bases lay outside the gene matches. The CDR3 contains 16 residues. Germline V lookup: CDR1 MDHEN, CDR2 SYDVKM. The CDR3 is CASSSPGTSPTDTQYF. Here the CDR3 DNA reads TGTGCCAGCAGTTCCCCCGGGACTAGCCCCACAGATACGCAGTATTTT. Using reference TRBV28 and TRBJ2-3 for the parts outside the CDR3, the full variable domain is DVKVTQSSRYLVKRTGEKVFLECVQDMDHENMFWYRQDPGLGLRLIYFSYDVKMKEKGDIPEGYSVSREKKERFSLILESASTNQTSMYLCASSSPGTSPTDTQYFGPGTRLTVL.

The chain employs TRBV15 and TRBJ2-3; D call uncertain. V gave up 0 bases and J gave up 2 bases, with 9 bases separating them. Germline-derived CDR1 and CDR2 are LNHNV and YYDKDF (reference sequence). The CDR3 is made up of 15 amino acids. The CDR3 here is CATSRDVVTTDTQYF. The CDR3 region has the DNA TGTGCCACCAGCAGAGATGTCGTAACCACAGATACGCAGTATTTT. The variable domain in full, with the rest retrieved from reference TRBV15 and TRBJ2-3, is DAMVIQNPRYQVTQFGKPVTLSCSQTLNHNVMYWYQQKSSQAPKLLFHYYDKDFNNEADTPDNFQSRRPNTSFCFLDIRSPGLGDTAMYLCATSRDVVTTDTQYFGPGTRLTVL.

The V and J genes are TRBV19 and TRBJ1-5; the D gene is possibly TRBD1 (6 bases). CDR1 is LNHDA, CDR2 SQIVND, per germline (reference sequence). Deletions cut 9 bases from V and 0 bases from J, with 21 bases between. CDR3 length: 17 residues. CDR3 sequence (DNA): TGTGCCAGCAAAGTAGGGGACACCGCCTATAGCAATCAGCCCCAGCATTTT. Its protein is CASKVGDTAYSNQPQHF. Complete variable domain (other parts from reference TRBV19 and TRBJ1-5): DGGITQSPKYLFRKEGQNVTLSCEQNLNHDAMYWYRQDPGQGLRLIYYSQIVNDFQKGDIAEGYSVSREKKESFPLTVTSAQKNPTAFYLCASKVGDTAYSNQPQHFGDGTRLSIL.

The J gene is TRBJ1-2, the V gene TRBV12-3 or TRBV12-4; D gene uncertain. V shed 2 bases and J shed 6 bases, with 10 bases lying between them. The CDR3 runs 13 residues. CDR3 bases: TGTGCCAGCAGTTTAAGGACGTTGGATGGCTACACCTTC. It specifies CASSLRTLDGYTF.

The chain uses TRBV9 and TRBJ2-2, with TRBD1 matching 11 bases. This CDR3 is 16 amino acids long. Per germline, CDR1 SGDLS and CDR2 YYNGEE. V was pared by 4 bases and J by 4 bases, with 6 bases of the junction left unmatched. As DNA, the CDR3 is TGTGCCAGCAGCTATGGACAGGGGGCTATCACCGGGGAGCTGTTTTTT. As protein: CASSYGQGAITGELFF.

This chain uses TRBV7-2 with TRBJ2-1; D possibly corresponds to TRBD2 (5 bases). CDR1 and CDR2 from the germline V gene are SGHTA and FQGNSA. V gave up 5 bases and J gave up 8 bases, with 16 bases separating them. There are 14 residues in the CDR3. The chain's CDR3 is CASSPGVAVDEQFF. In DNA, the CDR3 is TGTGCCAGCAGCCCCGGGGTAGCTGTGGATGAGCAGTTCTTC.

The rearrangement joins TRBV5-1 to TRBJ2-5; 9 bases fit TRBD1. CDR3 length equals 14 residues. Germline values: CDR1 SGHRS, CDR2 YFSETQ. The junction had 4 bases not matched to a gene; V was cut back by 3 bases and J by 4 bases. CDR3 coding DNA: TGCGCCAGCAGCTCCGGACAGGGGCGAGAGACCCAGTACTTC. Amino acid sequence: CASSSGQGRETQYF.

The chain links TRBV28 to TRBJ1-2, with D perhaps matching TRBD1 (6 bases). Trimming stripped 7 bases from V and 2 bases from J, with 11 bases between. The germline CDR1 and CDR2 sequences are MDHEN and SYDVKM. The CDR3 runs 13 residues. CDR3 sequence (DNA): TGTGCCAGCACGAAAACAGGGAACTATGGCTACACCTTC. Translation: CASTKTGNYGYTF.

The V and J genes are TRBV27 and TRBJ1-4, with 9 bases matching TRBD1. In germline, CDR1 is MNHEY, CDR2 SMNVEV (reference sequence). Trimming removed 5 bases from V and 0 bases from J; junction bases left unmatched: 10. This CDR3 contains 18 residues. CDR3 sequence reads: CASSPTPGTGSTNEKLFF. In nucleotides, the CDR3 is TGTGCCAGCAGTCCTACCCCCGGGACAGGGTCAACTAATGAAAAACTGTTTTTT.

Here the CDR3 DNA reads TGTGCCAGCAGCTTAGTGGCTAGCGGGAGTCCCACAGATACGCAGTATTTT. Protein sequence: CASSLVASGSPTDTQYF. This sequence joins TRBV7-2 and TRBJ2-3, with TRBD2 matching over 10 bases. The J segment lost 2 bases and the V segment lost 1 base, leaving 6 bases of the junction unmatched. The CDR3 totals 17 residues. The germline V gene encodes CDR1 SGHTA and CDR2 FQGNSA. The variable domain in full, completed from reference TRBV7-2 and TRBJ2-3, reads GAGVSQSPSNKVTEKGKDVELRCDPISGHTALYWYRQSLGQGLEFLIYFQGNSAPDKSGLPSDRFSAERTGGSVSTLTIQRTQQEDSAVYLCASSLVASGSPTDTQYFGPGTRLTVL.

This chain links TRBV6-5 with TRBJ2-2, with D perhaps TRBD1 or TRBD2 (5 bases each). Trimming cost V 6 bases and J 1 base, with 12 bases left between them. CDR1 MNHEY and CDR2 SVGAGI come from the germline V gene. CDR3 length: 15 amino acids. This chain's CDR3 is CASSPGTGNTGELFF. CDR3 sequence (DNA): TGTGCCAGCAGCCCCGGGACGGGGAACACCGGGGAGCTGTTTTTT.

The chain combines TRBV5-1 with TRBJ2-7; D is unclear. V was pared by 2 bases and J by 4 bases, with 7 bases between. This CDR3 contains 12 residues. The V gene's germline CDR1 is SGHRS and CDR2 YFSETQ. The CDR3 region is CASSFLGYEQYF. As DNA, the CDR3 is TGCGCCAGCAGCTTTCTAGGGTACGAGCAGTACTTC.

The chain is built from TRBV11-2 and TRBJ2-7; TRBD2 is a possible D gene (6 bases). Deletions cut 1 base from V and 6 bases from J, with 13 bases between. The CDR3 extends over 14 amino acids. Per the germline V gene, CDR1 is SGHAT and CDR2 is FQNNGV. The CDR3 DNA sequence: TGTGCCAGCAGCTTAGTTACGGGAGATTTCGAGCAGTACTTC. Translation gives CASSLVTGDFEQYF.

This chain links TRBV27 with TRBJ2-2; 7 bases match TRBD2. The CDR3 sequence is 16 residues long. V lost 2 bases and J lost 6; bases outside the gene matches: 9. The germline gives CDR1 MNHEY, CDR2 SMNVEV (reference sequence). CDR3 sequence reads: CASSLTGWEGPGELFF. The CDR3, as DNA: TGTGCCAGCAGTTTAACCGGGTGGGAGGGCCCCGGGGAGCTGTTTTTT.

The chain couples TRBV27 to TRBJ2-3; D unclear. V was pared by 4 bases and J by 0 bases, with 14 bases between. The CDR3 covers 16 residues. Germline loops: CDR1 MNHEY, CDR2 SMNVEV (reference sequence). The CDR3 nucleotides read TGTGCCAGCAGTTCCTTAGGGTTCGCTAGCACAGATACGCAGTATTTT. It specifies CASSSLGFASTDTQYF.

The chain employs TRBV27 and TRBJ2-5, with 9 positions matching TRBD2. The junction had 6 bases not matched to a gene; V was cut back by 5 bases and J by 2 bases. Germline V gene sequence: CDR1 MNHEY, CDR2 SMNVEV (reference sequence). CDR3 length: 15 residues. As DNA, the CDR3 is TGTGCCAGCAGTCCCCGACTAGCGGAACAAGAGACCCAGTACTTC. Translating gives CASSPRLAEQETQYF.

This chain links TRBV19 with TRBJ1-1; D gene ambiguous. This CDR3 has 8 residues. Germline V gene lookup returns CDR1 LNHDA and CDR2 SQIVND (reference sequence). The germline V and J ends were trimmed by 8 bases and 7 bases, with 2 bases remaining between them. CDR3 region: CASGEAFF. The CDR3 DNA follows: TGTGCCAGTGGTGAAGCTTTCTTT.